What follows describes a single T cell receptor (beta chain). This entry belongs to a study of low-dose radiotherapy and immunotherapy resistance in tumors. Study-level background: Daily, from cycle 1 day 1 and for four cycles, patients took oral aspirin 300 mg.

Donors received a regimen that comprised nivolumab, ipilimumab, aspirin, low-dose cyclophosphamide and low-dose radiotherapy. Looked up from germline, CDR1 is SGHDN and CDR2 is FVKESK. The CDR3 length is 12 residues. Trimming pared 8 bases from V and 2 bases from J, leaving 10 bases between. cDNA synthesis used a TRAV/TRBV-specific primer set for both chains. TCRs underwent 20 PCR cycles of amplification with a constant-region primer and V-primer adapter. From the reads, TCRdb called clonotypes with MiXCR, one entry per CDR3 protein. This sample has 13,000 or so distinct CDR3 sequences, with about 74% found just once.

This sequence joins TRBV14 and TRBJ2-7; tentatively, D is TRBD2 (5 bases). This receptor was obtained from a human donor with advanced metastatic prostate, ovarian, gallbladder or colorectal cancer (not recorded which). This table probably holds off-target reads from a library built for another chain. Here the CDR3 DNA reads TGTGCCAGCGGGAGTGTTGCCTACGAGCAGTACTTC. Amino acid sequence: CASGSVAYEQYF.